This is a list of T cell receptor beta chains from one sample in a study of technical replicates of blood from a handful of donors. Assay used: immunoSEQ multiplex PCR; TCRdb lists only in-frame clones, some missing. The sample consists of some 62,000 clones, 70% to 90% of them appearing once. Input material: PBMCs. The source of these receptors is a human donor in good health. Some clones in this sample may be carry-over from other donors' samples. Both conserved end residues are trimmed from each CDR3. Fields, in order: J gene, V gene, CDR3 protein.

J gene: TRBJ1-6; V gene: TRBV7-2; CDR3 protein: ASSLFGNTNSPLH
J gene: TRBJ1-6; V gene: TRBV7-9; CDR3 protein: ASSPGTGRNSPLH
J gene: TRBJ1-2; V gene: TRBV4-3; CDR3 protein: ASSQDRDRPTNYGYT
J gene: TRBJ2-5; V gene: TRBV25-1; CDR3 protein: ASSDPAGSRYGEAQY
J gene: TRBJ1-2; V gene: TRBV7-2; CDR3 protein: ASGGPDRGRGYGYT
J gene: TRBJ1-2; V gene: TRBV6-1; CDR3 protein: ASSERGTGYT
J gene: TRBJ2-7; V gene: TRBV27; CDR3 protein: ASSSTGYSYEQY
J gene: TRBJ1-1; V gene: TRBV7-2; CDR3 protein: ASSARTGGDAEAF
J gene: TRBJ2-7; V gene: TRBV6-5; CDR3 protein: ASSRTGVGYEQY
J gene: TRBJ2-6; V gene: TRBV7-2; CDR3 protein: ASSLVGHRSGANVLT
J gene: TRBJ2-5; V gene: TRBV7-3; CDR3 protein: ASSLAAGGLETQY
J gene: TRBJ1-2; V gene: TRBV9; CDR3 protein: ASNPNDRHYGYT
J gene: TRBJ2-1; V gene: TRBV5-4; CDR3 protein: ASSFGQGGYNEQF
J gene: TRBJ2-7; V gene: TRBV14; CDR3 protein: ASSQGTVRDRGRQY
J gene: TRBJ1-2; V gene: TRBV4-3; CDR3 protein: ASSQDLNRGLYGYT
J gene: TRBJ2-7; V gene: TRBV4-2; CDR3 protein: ASSQRDYEQY
J gene: TRBJ1-3; V gene: TRBV7-2; CDR3 protein: ASSFGTGGGNTIY
J gene: TRBJ2-7; V gene: TRBV6-5; CDR3 protein: ASSYSPIGVYEQY
J gene: TRBJ1-1; V gene: TRBV4-3; CDR3 protein: ASSQGEGGTEAF
J gene: TRBJ2-1; V gene: TRBV7-3; CDR3 protein: ASSETSDYNEQF
J gene: TRBJ2-3; V gene: TRBV6-5; CDR3 protein: ASKRSGDYRYTQY
J gene: TRBJ2-1; V gene: TRBV9; CDR3 protein: ASSVVSGGYSYNEQF
J gene: TRBJ2-1; V gene: TRBV6-1; CDR3 protein: ASSETSEAYNEQF
J gene: TRBJ2-1; V gene: TRBV6-4; CDR3 protein: ASSPRAGGGGDEQF
J gene: TRBJ1-1; V gene: TRBV7-9; CDR3 protein: ASRKTGNTEAF
J gene: TRBJ1-2; V gene: TRBV18; CDR3 protein: ASSPEDTNYGYT
J gene: TRBJ2-1; V gene: TRBV5-1; CDR3 protein: ASSQVKTGGSYNEQF
J gene: TRBJ2-3; V gene: TRBV5-6; CDR3 protein: ASSLEQVADTQY
J gene: TRBJ2-7; V gene: TRBV14; CDR3 protein: ASKRQDNAYEQY
J gene: TRBJ2-7; V gene: TRBV5-1; CDR3 protein: ASSPLEAGNNEQY
J gene: TRBJ1-5; V gene: TRBV12-5; CDR3 protein: ASDRGRGSNQPQH
J gene: TRBJ1-3; V gene: TRBV4-1; CDR3 protein: ASSQGVTTSFSGNTIY
J gene: TRBJ2-5; V gene: TRBV6-6; CDR3 protein: ASSFSGGETQY
J gene: TRBJ2-5; V gene: TRBV5-5; CDR3 protein: ASSLELAGGRETQY
J gene: TRBJ1-4; V gene: TRBV5-1; CDR3 protein: ASSVQGEKLF
J gene: TRBJ1-5; V gene: TRBV14; CDR3 protein: ASSPLRRESNQPQH
J gene: TRBJ2-1; V gene: TRBV5-1; CDR3 protein: ASSLRAGNDEQF
J gene: TRBJ2-1; V gene: TRBV4-3; CDR3 protein: ASSQVLAGGAYNEQF
J gene: TRBJ2-7; V gene: TRBV19; CDR3 protein: ASSIGSGSSFYEQY
J gene: TRBJ1-2; V gene: TRBV4-1; CDR3 protein: ASSHLLGQSH
J gene: TRBJ2-7; V gene: TRBV7-8; CDR3 protein: ASSPHVAGVEQY
J gene: TRBJ2-7; V gene: TRBV4-2; CDR3 protein: ASSQTTGTTYEQY
J gene: TRBJ1-1; V gene: TRBV4-2; CDR3 protein: ASSQGGRDTEAF
J gene: TRBJ2-5; V gene: TRBV7-2; CDR3 protein: ASSLAVGGGGKTQY
J gene: TRBJ2-7; V gene: TRBV6-5; CDR3 protein: ASSYMRGAGLGEQY
J gene: TRBJ2-1; V gene: TRBV4-3; CDR3 protein: ASSQSDRYNEQF
J gene: TRBJ1-2; V gene: TRBV2; CDR3 protein: ASREGGVGGYT
J gene: TRBJ2-3; V gene: TRBV5-1; CDR3 protein: ASSLGEGAKEDTQY
J gene: TRBJ1-1; V gene: TRBV7-2; CDR3 protein: ASSLTIGGGTEAF
J gene: TRBJ2-3; V gene: TRBV18; CDR3 protein: ASSPALAGEDTQY
J gene: TRBJ2-3; V gene: TRBV9; CDR3 protein: ASSAKTSGGSSTDTQY
J gene: TRBJ2-5; V gene: TRBV13; CDR3 protein: ASSPNRGTVSQETQY
J gene: TRBJ1-2; V gene: TRBV27; CDR3 protein: ASSALGEFAGYYGYT
J gene: TRBJ1-5; V gene: TRBV7-8; CDR3 protein: ASSSGRGVRQPQH
J gene: TRBJ2-1; V gene: TRBV30; CDR3 protein: AWSHLGARGI
J gene: TRBJ2-1; V gene: TRBV6-5; CDR3 protein: ASSYSSGGYNEQF